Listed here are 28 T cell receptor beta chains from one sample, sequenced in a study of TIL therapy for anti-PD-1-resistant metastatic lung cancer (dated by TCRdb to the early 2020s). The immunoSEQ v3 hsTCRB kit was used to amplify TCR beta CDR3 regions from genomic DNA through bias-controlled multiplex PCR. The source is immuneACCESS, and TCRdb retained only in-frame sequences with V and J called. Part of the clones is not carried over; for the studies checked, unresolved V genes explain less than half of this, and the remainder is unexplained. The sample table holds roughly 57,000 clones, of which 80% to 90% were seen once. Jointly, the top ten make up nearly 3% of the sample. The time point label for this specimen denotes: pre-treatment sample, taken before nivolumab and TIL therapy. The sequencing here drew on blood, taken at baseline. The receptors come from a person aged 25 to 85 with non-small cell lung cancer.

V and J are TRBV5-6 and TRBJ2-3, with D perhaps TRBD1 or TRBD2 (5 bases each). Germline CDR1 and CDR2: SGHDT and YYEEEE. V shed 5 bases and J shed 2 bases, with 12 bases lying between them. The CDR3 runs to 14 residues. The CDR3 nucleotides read TGTGCCAGCAGTTACGGGACCCCCACAGATACGCAGTATTTT. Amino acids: CASSYGTPTDTQYF.

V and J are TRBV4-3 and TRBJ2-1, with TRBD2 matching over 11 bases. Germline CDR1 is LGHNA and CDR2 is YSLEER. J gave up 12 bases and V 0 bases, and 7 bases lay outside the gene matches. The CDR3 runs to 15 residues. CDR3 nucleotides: TGCGCCAGCAGCCAAGAAGGGACTAGCGGTGAGGGGCAGTTCTTC. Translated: CASSQEGTSGEGQFF.

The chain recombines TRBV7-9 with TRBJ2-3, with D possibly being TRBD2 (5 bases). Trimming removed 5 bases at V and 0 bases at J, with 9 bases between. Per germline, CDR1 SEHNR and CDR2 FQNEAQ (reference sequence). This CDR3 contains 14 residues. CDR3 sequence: CASSRGLSTDTQYF. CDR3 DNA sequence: TGTGCCAGCAGCCGAGGGCTTAGCACAGATACGCAGTATTTT.

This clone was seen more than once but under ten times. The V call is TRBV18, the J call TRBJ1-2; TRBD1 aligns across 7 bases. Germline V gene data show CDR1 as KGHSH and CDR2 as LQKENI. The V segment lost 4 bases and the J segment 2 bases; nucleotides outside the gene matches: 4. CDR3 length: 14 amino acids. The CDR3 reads CASSRTGENYGYTF. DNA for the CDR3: TGTGCCAGCTCACGGACAGGAGAGAACTATGGCTACACCTTC.

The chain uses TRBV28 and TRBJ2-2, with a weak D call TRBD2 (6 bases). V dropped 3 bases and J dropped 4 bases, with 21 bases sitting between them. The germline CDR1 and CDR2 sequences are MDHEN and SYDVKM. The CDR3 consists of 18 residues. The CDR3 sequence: CASSFPPWRGRGTGELFF. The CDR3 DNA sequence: TGTGCCAGCAGTTTCCCCCCCTGGAGGGGACGGGGCACCGGGGAGCTGTTTTTT.

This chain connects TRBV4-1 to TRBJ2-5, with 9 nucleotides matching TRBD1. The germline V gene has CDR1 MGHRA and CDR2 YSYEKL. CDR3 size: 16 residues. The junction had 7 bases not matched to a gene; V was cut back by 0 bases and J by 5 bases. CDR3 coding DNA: TGCGCCAGCAGCCAAGAGTACAGGGGGCTGTTGGAGACCCAGTACTTC. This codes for CASSQEYRGLLETQYF.

The CDR3 nucleotides are TGCGCCAGCAGCTTGGTCGGGAGAGAGGAGACCCAGTACTTC. It encodes CASSLVGREETQYF. The gene calls are TRBV5-1 and TRBJ2-5, with D perhaps TRBD2 (6 bases). CDR3 length equals 14 residues. The V end was cut by 0 bases, the J end by 5 bases, with 11 bases between. Germline V gene lookup returns CDR1 SGHRS and CDR2 YFSETQ.

Written as DNA, the CDR3 is TGTGCCACCGAACCAGGGCTTTATAGCAATCAGCCCCAGCATTTT. This sequence encodes CATEPGLYSNQPQHF. The chain recombines TRBV10-3 with TRBJ1-5, with D perhaps matching TRBD1 (5 bases). The length of the CDR3 is 15 residues. The V gene lost 10 bases and the J gene lost 0 bases, with 16 bases spanning the gap. From germline, CDR1 is ENHRY and CDR2 SYGVKD.

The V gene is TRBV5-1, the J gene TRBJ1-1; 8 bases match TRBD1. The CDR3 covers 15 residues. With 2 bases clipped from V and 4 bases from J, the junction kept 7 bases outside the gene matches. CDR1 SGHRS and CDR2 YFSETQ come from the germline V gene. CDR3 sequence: CASSLRDRSSTEAFF. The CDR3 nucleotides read TGCGCCAGCAGCTTACGGGACAGGAGTTCCACTGAAGCTTTCTTT.

The CDR3 loop reads CASSQDWAGMSNEKLFF. The CDR3 coding sequence is TGTGCCAGCAGCCAAGATTGGGCAGGAATGTCTAATGAAAAACTGTTTTTT. The rearrangement joins TRBV14 to TRBJ1-4; no clear D gene. Germline CDR1 and CDR2: SGHDN and FVKESK. V was pared by 0 bases and J by 3 bases, with 14 bases between. The CDR3 has 17 residues.

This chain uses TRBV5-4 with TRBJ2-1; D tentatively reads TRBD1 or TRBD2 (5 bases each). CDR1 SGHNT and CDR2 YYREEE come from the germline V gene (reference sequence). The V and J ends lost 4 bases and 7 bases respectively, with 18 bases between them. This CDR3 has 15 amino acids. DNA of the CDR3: TGTGCCAGCAGCCCCCTCTATGGGGGTCGGAATGAGCAGTTCTTC. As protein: CASSPLYGGRNEQFF.

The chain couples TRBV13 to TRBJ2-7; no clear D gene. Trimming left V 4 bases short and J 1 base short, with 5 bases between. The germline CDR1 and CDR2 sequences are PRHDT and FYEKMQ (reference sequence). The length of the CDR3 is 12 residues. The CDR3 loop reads CASSSGSYEQYF. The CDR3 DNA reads TGTGCCAGCAGCTCCGGTTCCTACGAGCAGTACTTC.

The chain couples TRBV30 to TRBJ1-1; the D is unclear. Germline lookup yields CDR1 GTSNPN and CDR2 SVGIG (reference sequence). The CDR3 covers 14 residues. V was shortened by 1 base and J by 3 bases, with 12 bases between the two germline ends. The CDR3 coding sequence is TGTGCCTGGAGTGCCCAGACCTTCTACACTGAAGCTTTCTTT. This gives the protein CAWSAQTFYTEAFF.

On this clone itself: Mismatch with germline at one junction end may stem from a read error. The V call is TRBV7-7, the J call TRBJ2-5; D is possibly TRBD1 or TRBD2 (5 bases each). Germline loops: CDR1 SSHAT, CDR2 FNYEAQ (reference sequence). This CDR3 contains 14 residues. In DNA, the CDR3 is TGTGCTAGCAGCTTAGATCCGGGGCCGGGGACCCAGTACTTC. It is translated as CASSLDPGPGTQYF.

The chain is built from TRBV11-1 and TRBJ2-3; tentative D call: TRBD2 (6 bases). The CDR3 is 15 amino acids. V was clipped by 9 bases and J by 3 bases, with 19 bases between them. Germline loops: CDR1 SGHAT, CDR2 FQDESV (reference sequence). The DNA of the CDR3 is TGTGCCAGTTCCCGCCATCGGGAGAGAACAGATACGCAGTATTTT. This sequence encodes CASSRHRERTDTQYF.

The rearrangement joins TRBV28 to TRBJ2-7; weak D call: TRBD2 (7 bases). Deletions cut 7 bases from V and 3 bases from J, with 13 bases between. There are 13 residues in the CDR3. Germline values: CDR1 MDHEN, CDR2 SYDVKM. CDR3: CASTTGGRYEQYF. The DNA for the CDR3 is TGTGCCAGCACTACGGGGGGCCGCTACGAGCAGTACTTC.

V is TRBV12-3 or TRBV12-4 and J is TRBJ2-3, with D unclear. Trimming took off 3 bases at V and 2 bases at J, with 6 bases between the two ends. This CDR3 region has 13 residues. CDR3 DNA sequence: TGTGCCAGCAGTTTGTGGACCACAGATACGCAGTATTTT. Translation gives CASSLWTTDTQYF.

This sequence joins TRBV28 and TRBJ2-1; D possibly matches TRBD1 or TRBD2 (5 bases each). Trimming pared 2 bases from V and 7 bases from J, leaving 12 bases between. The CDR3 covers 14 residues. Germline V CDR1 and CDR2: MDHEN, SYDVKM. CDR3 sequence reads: CASSLRGPLNEQFF. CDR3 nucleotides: TGTGCCAGCAGTTTACGGGGACCTTTAAATGAGCAGTTCTTC.

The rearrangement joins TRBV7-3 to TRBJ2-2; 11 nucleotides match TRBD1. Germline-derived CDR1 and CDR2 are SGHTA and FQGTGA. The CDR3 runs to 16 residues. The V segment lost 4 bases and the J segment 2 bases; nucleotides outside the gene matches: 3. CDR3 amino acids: CASSSGTGGNTGELFF. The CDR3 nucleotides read TGTGCCAGCAGCTCCGGGACAGGGGGAAACACCGGGGAGCTGTTTTTT.

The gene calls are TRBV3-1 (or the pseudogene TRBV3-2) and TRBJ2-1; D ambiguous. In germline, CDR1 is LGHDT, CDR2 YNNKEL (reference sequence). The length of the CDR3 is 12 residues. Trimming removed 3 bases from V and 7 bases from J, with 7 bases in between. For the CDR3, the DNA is TGTGCCAGCAGCCACTATGGGAATGAGCAGTTCTTC. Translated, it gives CASSHYGNEQFF.

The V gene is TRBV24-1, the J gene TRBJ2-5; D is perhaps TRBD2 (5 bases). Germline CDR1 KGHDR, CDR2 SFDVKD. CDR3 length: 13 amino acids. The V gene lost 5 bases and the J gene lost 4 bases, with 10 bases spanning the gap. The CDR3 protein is CATSASGLETQYF. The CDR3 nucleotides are TGTGCCACCAGTGCGTCGGGGTTAGAGACCCAGTACTTC.

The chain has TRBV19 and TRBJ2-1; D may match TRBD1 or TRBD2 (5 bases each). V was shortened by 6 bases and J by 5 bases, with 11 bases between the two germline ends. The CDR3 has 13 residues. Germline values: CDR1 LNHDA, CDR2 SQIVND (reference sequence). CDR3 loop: CASRTGTHNEQFF. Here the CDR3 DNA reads TGTGCCAGTAGAACCGGGACCCACAATGAGCAGTTCTTC.

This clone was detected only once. This CDR3 is CASSDSLGNTQYF. As DNA, the CDR3 is TGTGCCAGCAGTGACTCGTTAGGGAATACGCAGTATTTT. The J gene is TRBJ2-3, the V gene TRBV6-4; D not certain. Trimming cost V 0 bases and J 7 bases, with 8 bases left between them. The CDR3 sequence is 13 residues long. The germline V gene has CDR1 MRHNA and CDR2 SNTAGT.

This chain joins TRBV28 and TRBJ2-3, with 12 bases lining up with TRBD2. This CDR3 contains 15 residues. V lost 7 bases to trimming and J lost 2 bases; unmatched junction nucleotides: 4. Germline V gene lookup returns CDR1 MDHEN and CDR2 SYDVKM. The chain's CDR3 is CASTRTSGDTDTQYF. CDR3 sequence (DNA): TGTGCCAGCACCCGGACTAGCGGGGACACAGATACGCAGTATTTT. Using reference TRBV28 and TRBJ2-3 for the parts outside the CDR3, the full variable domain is DVKVTQSSRYLVKRTGEKVFLECVQDMDHENMFWYRQDPGLGLRLIYFSYDVKMKEKGDIPEGYSVSREKKERFSLILESASTNQTSMYLCASTRTSGDTDTQYFGPGTRLTVL.

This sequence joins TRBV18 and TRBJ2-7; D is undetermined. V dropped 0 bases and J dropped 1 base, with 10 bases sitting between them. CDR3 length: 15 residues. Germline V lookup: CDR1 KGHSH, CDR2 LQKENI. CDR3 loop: CASSPPAGSSYEQYF. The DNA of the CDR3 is TGTGCCAGCTCACCACCGGCCGGTTCTTCCTACGAGCAGTACTTC.

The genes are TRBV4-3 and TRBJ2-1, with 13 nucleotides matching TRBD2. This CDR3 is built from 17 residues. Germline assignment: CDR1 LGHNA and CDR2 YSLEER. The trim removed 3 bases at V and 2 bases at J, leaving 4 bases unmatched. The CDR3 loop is CASSQETSGRPYNEQFF. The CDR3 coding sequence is TGCGCCAGCAGCCAGGAGACTAGCGGGAGGCCCTACAATGAGCAGTTCTTC.

The chain's CDR3 is CASSQGAAQYF. CDR3 in DNA: TGTGCCAGCAGTCAGGGGGCAGCGCAGTACTTC. The chain links TRBV7-2 to TRBJ2-7; TRBD1 aligns across 8 bases. Germline V lookup: CDR1 SGHTA, CDR2 FQGNSA. V was clipped by 6 bases and J by 9 bases; unmatched bases: 4. The CDR3 has 11 amino acids.

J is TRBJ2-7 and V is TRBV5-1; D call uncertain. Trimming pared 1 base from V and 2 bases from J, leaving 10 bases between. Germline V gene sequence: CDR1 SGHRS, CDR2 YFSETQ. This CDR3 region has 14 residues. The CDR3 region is CASSLTSPAYEQYF. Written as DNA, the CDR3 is TGCGCCAGCAGCTTGACGAGCCCAGCCTACGAGCAGTACTTC.